A single sample gave rise to the 14 T cell receptor beta chains below, sequenced in a study of CD8 T cells in Susac syndrome. Reverse transcription of roughly 0.5 to 1 ug RNA was carried out with random hexamers. TCRdb re-analysed the immunoSEQ multiplex PCR reads in MiXCR, keeping a single row per CDR3 protein. The data contain tens of thousands of distinct CDR3 sequences, roughly 91% of them seen just once; the ten biggest clones take up 0.5%. Material: CD8+ T cells from PBMCs. These receptors came from a human donor with multiple sclerosis.

This chain links TRBV14 with TRBJ2-2; D may match TRBD1 or TRBD2 (5 bases each). CDR3 length: 15 amino acids. CDR1 and CDR2 (germline): SGHDN, FVKESK. Trimming pared 4 bases from V and 1 base from J, leaving 10 bases between. This CDR3 reads CASSLRGGNTGELFF. CDR3 sequence (DNA): TGTGCCAGCAGCCTACGGGGCGGGAACACCGGGGAGCTGTTTTTT.

CDR3 sequence (DNA): TGTGCCAGCAGTCCCAGACTAGCCGACCCTCTCGAGCAGTACTTC. It is translated as CASSPRLADPLEQYF. The chain employs TRBV27 and TRBJ2-7; 7 nucleotides line up with TRBD2. The germline gives CDR1 MNHEY, CDR2 SMNVEV (reference sequence). The CDR3 is 15 residues long. V shed 5 bases, J shed 6 bases, and the junction held 13 bases outside the gene matches.

V usage is TRBV6-4 and J usage is TRBJ1-2, with TRBD1 matching over 9 bases. Germline values: CDR1 MRHNA, CDR2 SNTAGT. V was clipped by 7 bases and J by 8 bases; unmatched bases: 2. The CDR3 consists of 11 residues. Here the CDR3 reads CASKGQGGYTF. The DNA for the CDR3 is TGTGCCAGCAAAGGACAGGGGGGCTACACCTTC.

This chain uses TRBV12-3 or TRBV12-4 with TRBJ1-1, with D uncertain. The V end lost 2 bases, the J end lost 4 bases, and 23 bases lay between the germline ends. The CDR3 is 18 residues long. The CDR3 sequence: CASSLWRVGEGDGTEAFF. The CDR3 coding sequence is TGTGCCAGCAGTTTATGGCGGGTGGGAGAGGGTGATGGCACTGAAGCTTTCTTT.

V is TRBV7-9 and J is TRBJ1-1; D call uncertain. The CDR3 runs 15 residues. The ends were cut back, 6 bases at V and 3 bases at J, with 17 bases in the middle. The germline gives CDR1 SEHNR, CDR2 FQNEAQ (reference sequence). CDR3 DNA sequence: TGTGCCAGCAGAACGCGGTCGGGGAACCACACTGAAGCTTTCTTT. This encodes CASRTRSGNHTEAFF.

The rearrangement uses TRBV12-3 or TRBV12-4 and TRBJ2-5; D ambiguous. Trimming shortened V by 3 bases and J by 5 bases, and 13 bases separated the two germline ends. CDR3 size: 14 residues. The CDR3 reads CASSFVIRRETQYF. The CDR3, as DNA: TGTGCCAGCAGTTTTGTGATTCGTCGGGAGACCCAGTACTTC.

The chain combines TRBV4-3 with TRBJ1-2; no firm D call. This CDR3 has 15 amino acids. CDR1 LGHNA and CDR2 YSLEER come from the germline V gene. V lost 0 bases, J lost 5 bases, and 13 bases lay in between. The CDR3 DNA reads TGCGCCAGCAGCCAAGATATCGGGTCAACATATGGCTACACCTTC. It is translated as CASSQDIGSTYGYTF.

The chain links TRBV6-2 or TRBV6-3 to TRBJ1-1; unclear D gene. This CDR3 has 14 amino acids. The germline gives CDR1 MNHEY, CDR2 SVGEGT. Trimming stripped 6 bases from V and 1 base from J, with 12 bases between. The CDR3 is CASSSVNRNTEAFF. The CDR3 region has the DNA TGTGCCAGCAGCTCGGTAAACCGGAACACTGAAGCTTTCTTT.

The chain uses TRBV7-9 and TRBJ2-1; D is perhaps TRBD2 (5 bases). V dropped 5 bases and J dropped 6 bases, with 17 bases sitting between them. From germline, CDR1 is SEHNR and CDR2 FQNEAQ (reference sequence). This CDR3 spans 15 amino acids. This CDR3 is CASSPEAGLANEQFF. The DNA for the CDR3 is TGTGCCAGCAGCCCGGAGGCAGGTTTGGCCAATGAGCAGTTCTTC.

J is TRBJ2-7 and V is TRBV6-2 or TRBV6-3, with 13 bases fitting TRBD2. Germline values: CDR1 MNHEY, CDR2 SVGEGT. The CDR3 length is 13 residues. With 7 bases clipped from V and 7 bases from J, the junction kept 4 bases outside the gene matches. The CDR3 region is CASIPGLAGEQYF. The CDR3 DNA sequence: TGTGCCAGCATACCGGGACTAGCGGGAGAGCAGTACTTC.

This chain uses TRBV28 with TRBJ2-7; D perhaps matches TRBD1 (6 bases). The V and J ends lost 8 bases and 6 bases respectively, with 17 bases between them. Germline lookup yields CDR1 MDHEN and CDR2 SYDVKM. There are 13 residues in the CDR3. The CDR3 sequence: CASSDSLLREQYF. The CDR3 DNA reads as TGTGCCAGCTCGGACAGTTTATTGCGCGAGCAGTACTTC.

This clonotype was detected once. The genes are TRBV5-1 and TRBJ2-7; the match to TRBD1 covers 8 bases. In germline, CDR1 is SGHRS, CDR2 YFSETQ. Trimming removed 0 bases from V and 2 bases from J; junction bases left unmatched: 4. CDR3 size: 15 residues. The CDR3 loop is CASSLGQGYAYEQYF. CDR3 nucleotides: TGCGCCAGCAGCTTGGGACAGGGGTATGCCTACGAGCAGTACTTC.

The chain joins TRBV30 to TRBJ1-2; TRBD1 might be the D (5 bases). The CDR3 is 14 residues long. V was cut by 2 bases and J by 4 bases, with 14 bases left in between. Germline V gene data show CDR1 as GTSNPN and CDR2 as SVGIG (reference sequence). CDR3 loop: CAWSSPDRIYGYTF. As DNA, the CDR3 is TGTGCCTGGAGTTCCCCAGACAGAATCTATGGCTACACCTTC.

This clonotype was found a few times. This chain joins TRBV12-3 or TRBV12-4 and TRBJ2-1, with 7 bases lining up with TRBD2. The J segment lost 9 bases and the V segment lost 6 bases, leaving 5 bases of the junction unmatched. This CDR3 comprises 12 residues. The CDR3 reads CASSRGVTEQFF. The DNA of the CDR3 is TGTGCCAGCAGCCGGGGGGTAACTGAGCAGTTCTTC.